The 28 T cell receptor beta chains in this list originate from one sample, sequenced in a study of cytomegalovirus exposure and HLA in healthy donors. Vbeta (60) and Jbeta (13) primers were used in the PCR. Sequenced by immunoSEQ multiplex PCR; TCRdb stores in-frame clones only, minus some. Here the sample spans about 110,000 clones, approximately 80% being singletons. Material: PBMCs. Every receptor here comes from a woman aged 60-75 years in good health and CMV-seropositive.

The chain recombines TRBV27 with TRBJ2-3; 8 nucleotides line up with TRBD1. Germline V lookup: CDR1 MNHEY, CDR2 SMNVEV (reference sequence). The CDR3 consists of 14 residues. The trim removed 8 bases at V and 6 bases at J, leaving 10 bases unmatched. This CDR3 is CASYGTGPKDTQYF. The CDR3 bases are TGTGCCAGCTACGGGACAGGCCCCAAGGATACGCAGTATTTT.

The chain carries TRBV5-1 and TRBJ1-5; possibly TRBD1 for D (6 bases). The CDR3 is made up of 15 amino acids. V dropped 1 base and J dropped 5 bases, with 13 bases sitting between them. Germline CDR1 and CDR2: SGHRS and YFSETQ. The CDR3 spells CASSLNQGIDQPQHF. Written as DNA, the CDR3 is TGCGCCAGCAGCTTGAACCAGGGGATCGATCAGCCCCAGCATTTT.

The chain employs TRBV13 and TRBJ1-2, with D unclear. Trimming pared 1 base from V and 4 bases from J, leaving 4 bases between. From germline, CDR1 is PRHDT and CDR2 FYEKMQ (reference sequence). There are 12 residues in the CDR3. This chain's CDR3 is CASSLDSYGYTF. CDR3 coding DNA: TGTGCCAGCAGCTTAGATAGCTATGGCTACACCTTC.

The V and J genes are TRBV5-1 and TRBJ1-4; possible D gene TRBD1, 6 bases. Germline lookup yields CDR1 SGHRS and CDR2 YFSETQ. Trimming took off 3 bases at V and 8 bases at J, with 14 bases between the two ends. The CDR3 runs 14 residues. CDR3 loop: CASSSGQIGEKLFF. In nucleotides, the CDR3 is TGCGCCAGCAGCTCCGGACAGATTGGGGAAAAACTGTTTTTT.

The J gene is TRBJ2-1, the V gene TRBV9; 8 bases match TRBD2. The germline V gene has CDR1 SGDLS and CDR2 YYNGEE. V lost 0 bases, J lost 8 bases, and 4 bases stayed unmatched. CDR3 length: 14 residues. The CDR3 reads CASSVAGGPDEQFF. In nucleotides, the CDR3 is TGTGCCAGCAGCGTAGCGGGAGGGCCGGATGAGCAGTTCTTC.

This clone was counted between two and nine times. V and J are TRBV29-1 and TRBJ2-1, with 9 nucleotides matching TRBD2. V lost 4 bases and J lost 0; bases outside the gene matches: 4. CDR1 and CDR2 (germline): SQVTM, ANQGSEA. The length of the CDR3 is 15 residues. The CDR3 coding sequence is TGCAGCGTTGCTAGCGGGGCAGCCTCCTACAATGAGCAGTTCTTC. This sequence encodes CSVASGAASYNEQFF.

J is TRBJ1-2 and V is TRBV18; 11 nucleotides align to TRBD1. The CDR3 is 17 residues long. In germline, CDR1 is KGHSH, CDR2 LQKENI. Trimming at V came to 6 bases and at J to 5 bases, leaving 14 bases not matched to a gene. CDR3 loop: CASSSGQGALPIYGYTF. The CDR3 DNA reads TGTGCCAGCTCCTCAGGACAGGGGGCTCTCCCCATATATGGCTACACCTTC.

This clone showed up just once. This chain joins TRBV9 and TRBJ2-7; D is unresolved. The germline V gene encodes CDR1 SGDLS and CDR2 YYNGEE. This CDR3 region has 14 residues. Between the trimmed V and J ends, which lost 4 bases and 0 bases, there was a span of 11 bases. The CDR3 is CASSSYSSSYEQYF. The DNA for the CDR3 is TGTGCCAGCAGCTCCTACTCTAGCTCCTACGAGCAGTACTTC.

The V gene is TRBV6-4, the J gene TRBJ2-3; maybe TRBD2 (6 bases). Trimming took off 3 bases at V and 0 bases at J, with 7 bases between the two ends. Germline V gene lookup returns CDR1 MRHNA and CDR2 SNTAGT. The CDR3 sequence is 14 residues long. The DNA for the CDR3 is TGTGCCAGCAGTGAGGGACTCAGCACAGATACGCAGTATTTT. This sequence encodes CASSEGLSTDTQYF.

The chain joins TRBV9 to TRBJ1-2; TRBD1 agrees at 10 bases. CDR1 is SGDLS and CDR2 is YYNGEE in the germline V gene. This CDR3 is 15 amino acids long. V shed 4 bases, J shed 4 bases, and the junction held 7 bases outside the gene matches. CDR3 amino acids: CASSPDRGLGYGYTF. CDR3 coding DNA: TGTGCCAGCAGCCCAGACAGGGGGCTGGGCTATGGCTACACCTTC.

The rearrangement links TRBV9 to TRBJ2-2, with 16 bases aligning to TRBD2. V lost 2 bases and J lost 7; bases outside the gene matches: 2. This CDR3 is 16 amino acids long. From germline, CDR1 is SGDLS and CDR2 YYNGEE. The CDR3 is CASSVGLAGGGGELFF. CDR3 coding DNA: TGTGCCAGCAGCGTGGGACTAGCGGGAGGGGGCGGGGAGCTGTTTTTT. The full variable domain, completed using reference TRBV9 and TRBJ2-2, is DSGVTQTPKHLITATGQRVTLRCSPRSGDLSVYWYQQSLDQGLQFLIQYYNGEERAKGNILERFSAQQFPDLHSELNLSSLELGDSALYFCASSVGLAGGGGELFFGEGSRLTVL.

V and J are TRBV19 and TRBJ1-5; D is uncertain. CDR3 size: 17 residues. Trimming took off 1 base at V and 0 bases at J, with 13 bases between the two ends. The germline V gene has CDR1 LNHDA and CDR2 SQIVND (reference sequence). The CDR3: CASSIGTETYSNQPQHF. Here the CDR3 DNA reads TGTGCCAGTAGTATAGGAACAGAAACCTATAGCAATCAGCCCCAGCATTTT.

The chain couples TRBV4-2 to TRBJ2-1; a possible D gene is TRBD2 (6 bases). Germline-derived CDR1 and CDR2 are LGHNA and YNFKEQ. This CDR3 is built from 18 residues. Deletions cut 1 base from V and 8 bases from J, with 24 bases between. The CDR3 loop reads CASSQAEARGGMIDEQFF. As DNA, the CDR3 is TGTGCCAGCAGCCAAGCTGAGGCGCGTGGCGGGATGATCGATGAGCAGTTCTTC.

For this clone: Mismatch with germline at one junction end may stem from a read error. The chain is built from TRBV7-3 and TRBJ2-7; 7 bases are a match to TRBD2. The CDR3 contains 15 residues. The germline V gene encodes CDR1 SGHTA and CDR2 FQGTGA. CDR3 in DNA: TGTTCCAGCAGCTTAACCGGCGGGGGAGTCGTCGAGCAGTACTTC. This codes for CSSSLTGGGVVEQYF.

V and J are TRBV5-4 and TRBJ2-7, with TRBD2 matching over 9 bases. V was clipped by 2 bases and J by 7 bases; unmatched bases: 7. CDR3 length: 14 residues. The germline gives CDR1 SGHNT, CDR2 YYREEE (reference sequence). CDR3 sequence reads: CASSFAAGGGEQYF. The CDR3 region has the DNA TGTGCCAGCAGCTTTGCAGCGGGAGGTGGTGAGCAGTACTTC.

The rearrangement uses TRBV19 and TRBJ2-1, with 9 bases that match TRBD2. J gave up 7 bases and V 7 bases, and 8 bases lay outside the gene matches. Looked up from germline, CDR1 is LNHDA and CDR2 is SQIVND (reference sequence). The CDR3 runs 14 residues. The CDR3 spells CASNQGLAANEQFF. In nucleotides, the CDR3 is TGTGCCAGTAATCAGGGACTAGCTGCAAATGAGCAGTTCTTC.

J is TRBJ2-2 and V is TRBV15; TRBD2 is a possible D gene (7 bases). Germline assignment: CDR1 LNHNV and CDR2 YYDKDF (reference sequence). Trimming left V 0 bases short and J 7 bases short, with 12 bases between. This CDR3 is 15 amino acids long. CDR3 nucleotides: TGTGCCACCAGCAGAGATCGGGGGGCCCTCGGGGAGCTGTTTTTT. As protein: CATSRDRGALGELFF.

V and J are TRBV21-1 and TRBJ2-7; the table's D call of TRBD2 was not tested on the DNA. TRBV21-1 is a pseudogene locus. CDR3 length equals 18 residues. The CDR3 DNA reads TGTGCCAGCAGCAAAAGACTAGCGGGAGGTGACCTTACCTACGAGCAGTACTTC. This encodes CASSKRLAGGDLTYEQYF.

The chain joins TRBV11-2 to TRBJ2-3, with 9 bases identical to TRBD2. V shed 2 bases, J shed 6 bases, and the junction held 6 bases outside the gene matches. The CDR3 totals 15 residues. Germline CDR1 and CDR2: SGHAT and FQNNGV. The CDR3 loop is CASSLLREGGDTQYF. CDR3 DNA: TGTGCCAGCAGCTTATTGCGGGAGGGCGGGGATACGCAGTATTTT.

V and J are TRBV28 and TRBJ2-7; 14 bases line up with TRBD2. Germline V lookup: CDR1 MDHEN, CDR2 SYDVKM. CDR3 size: 17 residues. Losses at the gene ends were 5 bases for V and 1 base for J; bases not matched to a gene: 7. Here the CDR3 reads CASSEGLAGVFSYEQYF. The CDR3 coding sequence is TGTGCCAGCAGTGAGGGACTAGCGGGAGTCTTTTCCTACGAGCAGTACTTC.

The chain is built from TRBV5-1 and TRBJ1-5; D is perhaps TRBD1 (5 bases). Germline CDR1 is SGHRS and CDR2 is YFSETQ. The CDR3 is 14 amino acids. Trimming stripped 4 bases from V and 5 bases from J, with 13 bases between. The CDR3 DNA sequence: TGCGCCAGCAGCCCGGACATCACCTATCAGCCCCAGCATTTT. Its protein product is CASSPDITYQPQHF.

V and J are TRBV2 and TRBJ1-2; no definite D call. CDR3 length: 13 amino acids. V was clipped by 4 bases and J by 6 bases, with 12 bases between them. Germline assignment: CDR1 SNHLY and CDR2 FYNNEI. The CDR3 reads CASSVGQDNGYTF. CDR3 sequence (DNA): TGTGCCAGCAGTGTTGGGCAGGATAATGGCTACACCTTC.

The chain has TRBV5-1 and TRBJ2-2; TRBD2 might be the D (5 bases). Germline V gene sequence: CDR1 SGHRS, CDR2 YFSETQ. This CDR3 has 15 residues. V lost 4 bases to trimming and J lost 6 bases, with 16 bases between them. This chain's CDR3 is CASSSLPGIPGELFF. CDR3 coding DNA: TGCGCCAGCAGCAGCCTGCCGGGGATACCCGGGGAGCTGTTTTTT.

This sequence joins TRBV7-9 and TRBJ1-5, with D possibly being TRBD1 (6 bases). V lost 1 base, J lost 5 bases, and 12 bases lay in between. The CDR3 runs to 15 residues. The germline gives CDR1 SEHNR, CDR2 FQNEAQ (reference sequence). Here the CDR3 DNA reads TGTGCCAGCAGCTTAGGGACAGACTATTATCAGCCCCAGCATTTT. Translating it yields CASSLGTDYYQPQHF.

There are a few counts of this clone. In nucleotides, the CDR3 is TGTGCCAGCAGCTATACCAGGGAGGTTGGCTACGAGCAGTACTTC. This sequence encodes CASSYTREVGYEQYF. V and J are TRBV5-4 and TRBJ2-7, with D possibly being TRBD2 (6 bases). Germline-derived CDR1 and CDR2 are SGHNT and YYREEE (reference sequence). The V gene lost 3 bases and the J gene lost 3 bases, with 16 bases spanning the gap. This CDR3 has 15 residues.

The chain has TRBV4-1 and TRBJ1-5; unclear D gene. The CDR3 consists of 17 residues. V was cut by 4 bases and J by 3 bases, with 19 bases left in between. CDR1 is MGHRA and CDR2 is YSYEKL in the germline V gene. CDR3: CASSPSTDRISNQPQHF. DNA of the CDR3: TGCGCCAGCAGCCCCTCCACAGACCGGATCTCCAATCAGCCCCAGCATTTT.

The chain uses TRBV11-3 and TRBJ2-1; D not certain. Germline V gene sequence: CDR1 SGHNT, CDR2 YENEEA. Trimming shortened V by 1 base and J by 8 bases, and 9 bases separated the two germline ends. The CDR3 is 13 amino acids. For the CDR3, the DNA is TGTGCCAGCAGCTTAGGGCTCCACGATGAGCAGTTCTTC. Its protein product is CASSLGLHDEQFF.

The CDR3 sequence: CASSSERVGNTIYF. CDR3 sequence (DNA): TGTGCCAGCAGCTCTGAGAGGGTTGGAAACACCATATATTTT. The V call is TRBV2, the J call TRBJ1-3; the D is unclear. In germline, CDR1 is SNHLY, CDR2 FYNNEI. V lost 6 bases to trimming and J lost 3 bases, with 12 bases between them. CDR3 size: 14 residues.